This TCR beta chain was recovered during a study of T-cell reconstitution after alpha-beta-depleted transplantation in children. Study-wide results and caveats: In patients about two months after transplant, alpha-beta T cells reportedly arose from several hundred expanded graft clones. A year had passed since transplant, and T-cell counts and diversity by then came mostly from newly produced T cells.

The TCRbeta library incorporated unique molecular identifiers. MiXCR, run by TCRdb on the PCR reads, gives a single entry per CDR3 protein. The sample has approximately 1,000,000 distinct CDR3 sequences, around 30% seen once. On this clonotype: Its matching antigen is unknown.

Germline CDR1 is LNHNV and CDR2 is YYDKDF (reference sequence). V was cut by 0 bases and J by 0 bases, with 8 bases left in between. The CDR3 is 16 amino acids. The sample here was PBMCs, mostly from graft donor cells, taken 360 days after TCRalphabeta/CD19-depleted stem cell transplant. The rearrangement joins TRBV15 to TRBJ1-4; D remains unclear. The sequence was obtained from a boy under three years old who had a stem cell transplant for SCID, so the T cells may come from the graft donor. The CDR3 here is CATSREGHTTNEKLFF. The CDR3 nucleotides read TGTGCCACCAGCAGAGAAGGGCACACAACTAATGAAAAACTGTTTTTT.